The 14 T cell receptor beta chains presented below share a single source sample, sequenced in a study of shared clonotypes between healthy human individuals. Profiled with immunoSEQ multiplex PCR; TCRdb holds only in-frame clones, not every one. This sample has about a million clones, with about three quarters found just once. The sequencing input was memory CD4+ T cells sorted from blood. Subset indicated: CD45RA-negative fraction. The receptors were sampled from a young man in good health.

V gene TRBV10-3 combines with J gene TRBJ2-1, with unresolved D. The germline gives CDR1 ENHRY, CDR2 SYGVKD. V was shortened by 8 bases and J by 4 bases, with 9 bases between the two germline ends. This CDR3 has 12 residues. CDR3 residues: CAIGSIYNEQFF. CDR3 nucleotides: TGTGCCATCGGGTCCATATACAATGAGCAGTTCTTC.

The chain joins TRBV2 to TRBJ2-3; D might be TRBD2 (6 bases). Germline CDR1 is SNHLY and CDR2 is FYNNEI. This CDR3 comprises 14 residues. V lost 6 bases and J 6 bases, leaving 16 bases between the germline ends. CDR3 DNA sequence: TGTGCCAGCAGGGAGGGCAGCGGATGGGATACGCAGTATTTT. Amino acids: CASREGSGWDTQYF.

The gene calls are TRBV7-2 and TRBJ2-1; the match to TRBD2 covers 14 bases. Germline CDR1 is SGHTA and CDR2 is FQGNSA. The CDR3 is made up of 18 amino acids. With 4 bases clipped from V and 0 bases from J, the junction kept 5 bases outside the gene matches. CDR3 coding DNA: TGTGCCAGCAGCTATGGGACTAGCGGGAGAAGCTCCTACAATGAGCAGTTCTTC. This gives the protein CASSYGTSGRSSYNEQFF. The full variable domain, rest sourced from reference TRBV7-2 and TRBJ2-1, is GAGVSQSPSNKVTEKGKDVELRCDPISGHTALYWYRQSLGQGLEFLIYFQGNSAPDKSGLPSDRFSAERTGGSVSTLTIQRTQQEDSAVYLCASSYGTSGRSSYNEQFFGPGTRLTVL.

The CDR3 loop reads CASREGSKNIQYF. DNA of the CDR3: TGCGCCAGCAGAGAGGGCAGTAAAAACATTCAGTACTTC. The chain employs TRBV5-1 and TRBJ2-4; D possibly corresponds to TRBD2 (5 bases). V was shortened by 5 bases and J by 4 bases, with 10 bases between the two germline ends. CDR3 length: 13 residues. CDR1 and CDR2 from the germline V gene are SGHRS and YFSETQ.

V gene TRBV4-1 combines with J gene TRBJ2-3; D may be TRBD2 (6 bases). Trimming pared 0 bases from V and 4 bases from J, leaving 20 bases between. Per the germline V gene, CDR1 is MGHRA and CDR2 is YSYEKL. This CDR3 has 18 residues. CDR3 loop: CASSQEPGRLTFADTQYF. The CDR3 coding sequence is TGCGCCAGCAGCCAAGAACCCGGGAGACTCACTTTCGCAGATACGCAGTATTTT.

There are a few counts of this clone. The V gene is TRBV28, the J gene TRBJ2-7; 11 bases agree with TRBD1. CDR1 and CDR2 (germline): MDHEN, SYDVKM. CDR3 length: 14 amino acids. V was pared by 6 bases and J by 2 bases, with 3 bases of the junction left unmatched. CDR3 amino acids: CASRGQGDPYEQYF. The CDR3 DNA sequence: TGTGCCAGCAGGGGACAGGGGGACCCCTACGAGCAGTACTTC.

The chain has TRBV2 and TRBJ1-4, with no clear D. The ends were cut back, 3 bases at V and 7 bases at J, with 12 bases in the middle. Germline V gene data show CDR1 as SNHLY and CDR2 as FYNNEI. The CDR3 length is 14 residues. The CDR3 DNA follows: TGTGCCAGCAGTGACCAGGCTTGGGGTGAAAAACTGTTTTTT. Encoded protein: CASSDQAWGEKLFF. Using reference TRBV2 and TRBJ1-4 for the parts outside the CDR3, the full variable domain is EPEVTQTPSHQVTQMGQEVILRCVPISNHLYFYWYRQILGQKVEFLVSFYNNEISEKSEIFDDQFSVERPDGSNFTLKIRSTKLEDSAMYFCASSDQAWGEKLFFGSGTQLSVL.

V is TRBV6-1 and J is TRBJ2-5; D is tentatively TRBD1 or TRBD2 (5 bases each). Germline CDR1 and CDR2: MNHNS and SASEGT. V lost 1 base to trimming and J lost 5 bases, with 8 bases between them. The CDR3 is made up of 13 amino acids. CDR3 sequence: CASSEDWGETQYF. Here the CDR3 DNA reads TGTGCCAGCAGTGAAGACTGGGGGGAGACCCAGTACTTC.

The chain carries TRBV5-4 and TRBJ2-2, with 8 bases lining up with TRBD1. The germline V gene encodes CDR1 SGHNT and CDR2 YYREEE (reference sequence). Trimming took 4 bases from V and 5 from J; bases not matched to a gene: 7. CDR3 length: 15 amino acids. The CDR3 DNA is TGTGCCAGCAGCCTTGGACAGGGTCCGACCGGGGAGCTGTTTTTT. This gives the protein CASSLGQGPTGELFF.

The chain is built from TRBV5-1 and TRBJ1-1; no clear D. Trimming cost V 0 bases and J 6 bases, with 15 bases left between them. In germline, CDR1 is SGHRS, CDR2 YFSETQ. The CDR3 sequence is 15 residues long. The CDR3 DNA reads TGCGCCAGCAGCTTGGCCTCGAGGTTTGGGTCTGAAGCTTTCTTT. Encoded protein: CASSLASRFGSEAFF.

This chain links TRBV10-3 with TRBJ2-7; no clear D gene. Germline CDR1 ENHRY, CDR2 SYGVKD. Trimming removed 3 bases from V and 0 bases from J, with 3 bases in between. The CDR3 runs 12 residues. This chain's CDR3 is CAISDNSYEQYF. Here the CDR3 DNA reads TGTGCCATCAGTGACAACTCCTACGAGCAGTACTTC.

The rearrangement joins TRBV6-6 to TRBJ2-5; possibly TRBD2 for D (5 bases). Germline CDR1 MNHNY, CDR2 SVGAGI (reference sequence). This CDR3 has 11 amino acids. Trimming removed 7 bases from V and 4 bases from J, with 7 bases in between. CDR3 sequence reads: CASTGRETQYF. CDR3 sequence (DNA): TGTGCCAGCACGGGAAGAGAGACCCAGTACTTC.

CDR3: CASSLQGAPSSYNSPLHF. The CDR3 region has the DNA TGTGCCAGCAGTTTACAGGGGGCTCCGAGCTCCTATAATTCACCCCTCCACTTT. This chain uses TRBV27 with TRBJ1-6; 8 bases line up with TRBD1. CDR3 length equals 18 residues. Germline V gene data show CDR1 as MNHEY and CDR2 as SMNVEV (reference sequence). V dropped 2 bases and J dropped 0; count of bases not matched to a gene: 6.

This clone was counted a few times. The CDR3 is CASSASGRVKGEQYF. The DNA for the CDR3 is TGTGCCAGCAGCGCTAGCGGGAGGGTTAAAGGCGAGCAGTACTTC. The chain recombines TRBV27 with TRBJ2-7; the match to TRBD2 covers 12 bases. This CDR3 contains 15 residues. Germline V CDR1 and CDR2: MNHEY, SMNVEV (reference sequence). Trimming removed 6 bases from V and 6 bases from J; junction bases left unmatched: 9.